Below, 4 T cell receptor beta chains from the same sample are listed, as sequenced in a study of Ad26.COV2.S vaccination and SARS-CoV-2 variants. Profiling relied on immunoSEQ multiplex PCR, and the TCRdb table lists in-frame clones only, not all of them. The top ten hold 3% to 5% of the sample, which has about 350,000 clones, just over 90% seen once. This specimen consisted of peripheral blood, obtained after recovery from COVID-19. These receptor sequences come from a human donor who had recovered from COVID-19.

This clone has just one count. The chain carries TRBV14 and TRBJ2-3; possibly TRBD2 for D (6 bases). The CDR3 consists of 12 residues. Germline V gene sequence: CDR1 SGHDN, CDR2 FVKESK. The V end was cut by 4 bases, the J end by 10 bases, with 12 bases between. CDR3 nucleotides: TGTGCCAGCAGCCGAGACCGGGACTCGCAGTATTTT. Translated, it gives CASSRDRDSQYF.

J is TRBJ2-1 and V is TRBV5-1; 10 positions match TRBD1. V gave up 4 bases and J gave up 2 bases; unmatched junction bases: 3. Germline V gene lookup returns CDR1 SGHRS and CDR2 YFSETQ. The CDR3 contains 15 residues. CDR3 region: CASSGGQGAYNEQFF. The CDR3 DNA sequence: TGCGCCAGCAGCGGCGGACAGGGGGCCTACAATGAGCAGTTCTTC.

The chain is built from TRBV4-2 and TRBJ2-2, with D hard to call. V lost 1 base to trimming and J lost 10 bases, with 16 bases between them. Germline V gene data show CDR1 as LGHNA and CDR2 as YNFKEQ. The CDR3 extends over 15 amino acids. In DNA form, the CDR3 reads TGTGCCAGCAGCCAAGTCACGGGCCGGATGGTGGAGCTGTTTTTT. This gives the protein CASSQVTGRMVELFF.

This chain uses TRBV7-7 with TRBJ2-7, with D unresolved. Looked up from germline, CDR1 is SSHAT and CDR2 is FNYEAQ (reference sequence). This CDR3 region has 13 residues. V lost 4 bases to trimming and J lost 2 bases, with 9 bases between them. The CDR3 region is CASSSGLAYEQYF. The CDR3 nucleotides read TGTGCCAGCAGCTCGGGTCTCGCCTACGAGCAGTACTTC.